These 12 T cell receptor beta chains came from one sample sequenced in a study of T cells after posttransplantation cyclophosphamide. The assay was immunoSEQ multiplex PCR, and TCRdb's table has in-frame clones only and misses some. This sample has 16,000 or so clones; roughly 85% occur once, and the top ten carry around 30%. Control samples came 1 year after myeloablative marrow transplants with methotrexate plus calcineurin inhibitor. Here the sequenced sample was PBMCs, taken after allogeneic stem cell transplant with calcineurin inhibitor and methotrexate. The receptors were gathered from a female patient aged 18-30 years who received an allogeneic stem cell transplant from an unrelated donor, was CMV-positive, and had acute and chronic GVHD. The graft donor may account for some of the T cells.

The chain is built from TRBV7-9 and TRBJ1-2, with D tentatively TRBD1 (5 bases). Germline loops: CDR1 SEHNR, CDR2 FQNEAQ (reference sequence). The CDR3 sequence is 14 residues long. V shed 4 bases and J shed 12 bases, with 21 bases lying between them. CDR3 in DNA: TGTGCCAGCAGCTCGTCGTTGGCCATGATAGGGGACACCTTC. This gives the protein CASSSSLAMIGDTF. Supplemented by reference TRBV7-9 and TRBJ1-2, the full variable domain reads DTGVSQNPRHKITKRGQNVTFRCDPISEHNRLYWYRQTLGQGPEFLTYFQNEAQLEKSRLLSDRFSAERPKGSFSTLEIQRTEQGDSAMYLCASSSSLAMIGDTFGSGTRLTVV.

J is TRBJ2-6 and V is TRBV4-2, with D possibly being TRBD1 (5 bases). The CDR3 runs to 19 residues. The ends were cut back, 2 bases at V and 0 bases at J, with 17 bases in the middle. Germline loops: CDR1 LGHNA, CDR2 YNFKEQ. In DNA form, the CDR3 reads TGTGCCAGCAGCCAAAATCAGGGTGACGAACTCTCTGGGGCCAACGTCCTGACTTTC. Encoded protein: CASSQNQGDELSGANVLTF.

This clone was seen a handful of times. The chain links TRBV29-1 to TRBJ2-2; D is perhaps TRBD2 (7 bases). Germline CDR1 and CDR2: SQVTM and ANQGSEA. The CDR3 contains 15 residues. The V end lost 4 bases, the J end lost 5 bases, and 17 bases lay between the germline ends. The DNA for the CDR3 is TGCAGCGTTGTAGGGGGGAGGGCCGGAACCGGGGAGCTGTTTTTT. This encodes CSVVGGRAGTGELFF.

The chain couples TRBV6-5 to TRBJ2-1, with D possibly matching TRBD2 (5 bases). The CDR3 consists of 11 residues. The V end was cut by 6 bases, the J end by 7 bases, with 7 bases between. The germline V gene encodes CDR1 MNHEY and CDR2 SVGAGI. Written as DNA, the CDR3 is TGTGCCAGCAGGCGGGTTAATGAGCAGTTCTTC. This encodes CASRRVNEQFF.

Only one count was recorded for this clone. The CDR3 nucleotides are TGTGCCAGCACTCTAGCGGGAGCCCCCTACAATGAGCAGTTCTTC. It encodes CASTLAGAPYNEQFF. The V and J genes are TRBV28 and TRBJ2-1, with 10 bases that match TRBD2. J lost 2 bases, V lost 7 bases, and 5 bases had no gene match. CDR1 MDHEN and CDR2 SYDVKM come from the germline V gene. This CDR3 is built from 15 residues. Combining the CDR3 with reference TRBV28 and TRBJ2-1 gives the whole variable domain DVKVTQSSRYLVKRTGEKVFLECVQDMDHENMFWYRQDPGLGLRLIYFSYDVKMKEKGDIPEGYSVSREKKERFSLILESASTNQTSMYLCASTLAGAPYNEQFFGPGTRLTVL.

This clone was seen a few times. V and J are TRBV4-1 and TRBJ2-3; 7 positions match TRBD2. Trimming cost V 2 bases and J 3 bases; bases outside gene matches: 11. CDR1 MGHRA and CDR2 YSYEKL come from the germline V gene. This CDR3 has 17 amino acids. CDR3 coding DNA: TGCGCCAGCAGCCAAATAGCTAGTACTAGCGTTACAGATACGCAGTATTTT. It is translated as CASSQIASTSVTDTQYF.

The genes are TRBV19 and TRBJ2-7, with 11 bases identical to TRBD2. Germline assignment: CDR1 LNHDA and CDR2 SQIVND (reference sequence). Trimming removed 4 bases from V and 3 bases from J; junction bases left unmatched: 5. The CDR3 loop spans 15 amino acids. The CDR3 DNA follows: TGTGCCAGTAGTACCGGGACTAGCGGCCTCTACGAGCAGTACTTC. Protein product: CASSTGTSGLYEQYF.

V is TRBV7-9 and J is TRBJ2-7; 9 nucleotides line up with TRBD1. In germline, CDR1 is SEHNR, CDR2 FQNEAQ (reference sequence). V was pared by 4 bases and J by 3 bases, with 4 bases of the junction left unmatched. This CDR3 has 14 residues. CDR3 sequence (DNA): TGTGCCAGCAGCTCCGGGACAGGGAACTACGAGCAGTACTTC. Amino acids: CASSSGTGNYEQYF.

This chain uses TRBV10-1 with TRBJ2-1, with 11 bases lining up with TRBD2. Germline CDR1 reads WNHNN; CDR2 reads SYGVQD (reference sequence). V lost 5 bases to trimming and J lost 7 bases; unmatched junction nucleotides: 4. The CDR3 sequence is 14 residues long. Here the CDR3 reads CASSSSGRSNEQFF. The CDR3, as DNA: TGCGCCAGCAGTTCTAGCGGGAGGTCAAATGAGCAGTTCTTC.

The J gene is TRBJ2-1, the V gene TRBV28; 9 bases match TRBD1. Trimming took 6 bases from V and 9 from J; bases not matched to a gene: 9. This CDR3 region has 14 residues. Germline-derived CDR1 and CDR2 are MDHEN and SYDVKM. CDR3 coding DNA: TGTGCCAGCAGGGCCGGGACAGGGTTGACTGAGCAGTTCTTC. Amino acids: CASRAGTGLTEQFF. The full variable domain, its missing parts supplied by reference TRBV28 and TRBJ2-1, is DVKVTQSSRYLVKRTGEKVFLECVQDMDHENMFWYRQDPGLGLRLIYFSYDVKMKEKGDIPEGYSVSREKKERFSLILESASTNQTSMYLCASRAGTGLTEQFFGPGTRLTVL.

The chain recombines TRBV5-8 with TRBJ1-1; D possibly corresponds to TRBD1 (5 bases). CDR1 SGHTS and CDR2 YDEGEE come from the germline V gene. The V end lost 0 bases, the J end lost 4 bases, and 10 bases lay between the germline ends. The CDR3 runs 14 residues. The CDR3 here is CASSLGRDGTEAFF. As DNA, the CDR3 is TGTGCCAGCAGCTTGGGCAGGGATGGCACTGAAGCTTTCTTT. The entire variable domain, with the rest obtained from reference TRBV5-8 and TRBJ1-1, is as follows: EAGVTQSPTHLIKTRGQQATLRCSPISGHTSVYWYQQALGLGLQFLLWYDEGEERNRGNFPPRFSGRQFPNYSSELNVNALELEDSALYLCASSLGRDGTEAFFGQGTRLTVV.

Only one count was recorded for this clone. CDR3 nucleotide sequence: TGTGCCAGCAGTAATAAAATAGGGGGCTCTGGCTACACCTTC. It encodes CASSNKIGGSGYTF. This rearrangement joins TRBV9 to TRBJ1-2; 7 bases align to TRBD1. The germline CDR1 and CDR2 sequences are SGDLS and YYNGEE. There are 14 residues in the CDR3. The J segment lost 7 bases and the V segment lost 5 bases, leaving 11 bases of the junction unmatched.